This TCR beta chain derives from a study of T-cell memory formation after mild COVID-19. Study context: TCR clusters were largely donor specific. Study-wide findings and caveats: Unconfirmed was the SARS-CoV-2 specificity of second-wave clones that peaked on day 37.

This CDR3 region has 16 residues. Germline assignment: CDR1 KGHSH and CDR2 LQKENI. Losses at the gene ends were 2 bases for V and 4 bases for J; bases not matched to a gene: 4. TCR alpha and TCR beta cDNA libraries carrying sample barcodes and UMIs came from 5'RACE with constant-segment primers. TCRdb reprocessed the 5' RACE reads with MiXCR, giving one entry per CDR3 protein. The table shows under 400,000 distinct CDR3 sequences, with roughly 21% occurring only once. This clonotype turned up a few times. The antigen is not known. This receptor was obtained from an adult woman who had mild COVID-19 (a few samples of this study predate the infection). Cell type and time point are not known. This chain uses TRBV18 with TRBJ2-1; TRBD2 matches at 11 bases. The sequenced material came from PBMCs or a T cell subset sorted from them (not recorded which). DNA for the CDR3: TGTGCCAGCTCACCAGGGACTAGCGGACCATACAATGAGCAGTTCTTC. Its protein is CASSPGTSGPYNEQFF.